The clone carrying this TCR beta chain was counted many times. Its specificity is not known. Per the germline V gene, CDR1 is DFQATT and CDR2 is SNEGSKA (reference sequence). V lost 6 bases to trimming and J lost 0 bases, with 12 bases between them. This CDR3 contains 15 residues. This entry is derived from a study of T-cell reconstitution after alpha-beta-depleted transplantation in children. Findings of the study overall: Some patients' high day-60 TCRbeta diversity was traced to surviving recipient T cells and thymic progenitors.

A TCRbeta library incorporating unique molecular identifiers was prepared. In TCRdb, the PCR reads were re-called with MiXCR into one record per CDR3 protein. Of approximately 150,000 distinct CDR3 sequences listed, around 9% were seen once; the top ten hold around 18%. The sequences come from PBMCs, mostly from graft donor cells, collected 180 days after TCRalphabeta/CD19-depleted stem cell transplant. The sequence derives from a female patient aged 2 to 10 who had a stem cell transplant for congenital amegakaryocytic thrombocytopenia, so the T cells may come from the graft donor. The chain has TRBV20-1 and TRBJ1-6; D is possibly TRBD1 (6 bases). The CDR3 region has the DNA TGCAGTGCCGAACCGGACAGCTCCTATAATTCACCCCTCCACTTT. Amino acids: CSAEPDSSYNSPLHF.